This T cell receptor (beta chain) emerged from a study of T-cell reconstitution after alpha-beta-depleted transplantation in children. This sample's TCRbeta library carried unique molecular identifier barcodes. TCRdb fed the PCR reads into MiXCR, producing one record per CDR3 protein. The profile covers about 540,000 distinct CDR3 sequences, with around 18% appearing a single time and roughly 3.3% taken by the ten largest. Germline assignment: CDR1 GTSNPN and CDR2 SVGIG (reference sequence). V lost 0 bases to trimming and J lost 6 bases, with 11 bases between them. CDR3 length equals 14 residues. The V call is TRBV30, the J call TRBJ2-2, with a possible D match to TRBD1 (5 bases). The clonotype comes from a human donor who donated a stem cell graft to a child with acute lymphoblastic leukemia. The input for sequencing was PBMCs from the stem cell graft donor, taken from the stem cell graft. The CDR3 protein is CAWSVGMGPGELFF. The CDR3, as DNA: TGTGCCTGGAGTGTAGGGATGGGGCCCGGGGAGCTGTTTTTT.